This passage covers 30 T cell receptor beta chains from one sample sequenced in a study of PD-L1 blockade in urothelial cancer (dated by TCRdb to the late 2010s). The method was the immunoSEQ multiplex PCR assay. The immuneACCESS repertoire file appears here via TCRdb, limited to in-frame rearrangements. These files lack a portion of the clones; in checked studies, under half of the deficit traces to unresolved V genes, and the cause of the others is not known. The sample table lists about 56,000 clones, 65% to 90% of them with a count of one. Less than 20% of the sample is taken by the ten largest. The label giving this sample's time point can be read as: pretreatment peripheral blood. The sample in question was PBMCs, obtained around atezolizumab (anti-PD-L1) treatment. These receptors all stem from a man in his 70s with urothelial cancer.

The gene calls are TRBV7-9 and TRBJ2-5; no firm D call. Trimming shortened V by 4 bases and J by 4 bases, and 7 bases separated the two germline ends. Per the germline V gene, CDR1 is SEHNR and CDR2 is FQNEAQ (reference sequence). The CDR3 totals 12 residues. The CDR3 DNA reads TGTGCCAGCAGCTATGAGGTAGAGACCCAGTACTTC. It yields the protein CASSYEVETQYF.

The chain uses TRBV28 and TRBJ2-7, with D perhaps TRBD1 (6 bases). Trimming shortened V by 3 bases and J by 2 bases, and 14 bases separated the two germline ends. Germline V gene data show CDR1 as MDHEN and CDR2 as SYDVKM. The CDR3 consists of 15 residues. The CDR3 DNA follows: TGTGCCAGCAGTTTGCTTGGGGACACTACCTACGAGCAGTACTTC. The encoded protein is CASSLLGDTTYEQYF.

The chain's CDR3 is CASSSSQGIGELFF. The CDR3 region has the DNA TGTGCCAGCAGTTCATCACAGGGGATCGGGGAGCTGTTTTTT. The chain recombines TRBV27 with TRBJ2-2; TRBD1 matches 7 bases. Germline V CDR1 and CDR2: MNHEY, SMNVEV (reference sequence). The V and J ends lost 4 bases and 7 bases, in that order; junction bases with no gene match: 6. The length of the CDR3 is 14 residues.

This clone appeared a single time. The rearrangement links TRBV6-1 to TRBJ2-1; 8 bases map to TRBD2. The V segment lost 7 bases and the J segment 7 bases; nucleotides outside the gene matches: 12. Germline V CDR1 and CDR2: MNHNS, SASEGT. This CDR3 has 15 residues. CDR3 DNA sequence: TGTGCCAGCACACCCGGGACTAGAGAAATGAATGAGCAGTTCTTC. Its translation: CASTPGTREMNEQFF.

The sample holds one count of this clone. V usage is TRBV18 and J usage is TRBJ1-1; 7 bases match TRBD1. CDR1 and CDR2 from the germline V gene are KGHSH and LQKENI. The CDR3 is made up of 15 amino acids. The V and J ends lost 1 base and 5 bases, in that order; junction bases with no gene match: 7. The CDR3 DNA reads TGTGCCAGCTCACCACGGACAGGAGTAGCGACTGAAGCTTTCTTT. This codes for CASSPRTGVATEAFF.

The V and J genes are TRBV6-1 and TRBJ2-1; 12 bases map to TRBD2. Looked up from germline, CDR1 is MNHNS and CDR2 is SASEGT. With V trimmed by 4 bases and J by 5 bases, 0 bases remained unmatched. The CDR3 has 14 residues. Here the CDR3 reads CASSGLAGDNEQFF. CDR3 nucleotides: TGTGCCAGCAGTGGACTAGCGGGAGACAATGAGCAGTTCTTC.

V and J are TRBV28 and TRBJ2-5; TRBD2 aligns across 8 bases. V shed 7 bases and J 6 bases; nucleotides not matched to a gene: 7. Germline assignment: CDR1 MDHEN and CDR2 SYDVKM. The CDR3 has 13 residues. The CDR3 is CASTPGGGKTQYF. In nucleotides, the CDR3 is TGTGCCAGCACCCCCGGGGGGGGAAAGACCCAGTACTTC. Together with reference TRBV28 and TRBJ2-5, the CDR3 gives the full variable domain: DVKVTQSSRYLVKRTGEKVFLECVQDMDHENMFWYRQDPGLGLRLIYFSYDVKMKEKGDIPEGYSVSREKKERFSLILESASTNQTSMYLCASTPGGGKTQYFGPGTRLLVL.

CDR3 amino acids: CASSAPRTAGELFF. In nucleotides, the CDR3 is TGTGCCAGCAGCGCCCCTAGGACAGCCGGGGAGCTGTTTTTT. The chain uses TRBV11-2 and TRBJ2-2, with D maybe TRBD1 (6 bases). Per the germline V gene, CDR1 is SGHAT and CDR2 is FQNNGV. V lost 5 bases and J 6 bases, leaving 13 bases between the germline ends. The CDR3 has 14 amino acids. Combining the CDR3 with reference TRBV11-2 and TRBJ2-2 gives the whole variable domain EAGVAQSPRYKIIEKRQSVAFWCNPISGHATLYWYQQILGQGPKLLIQFQNNGVVDDSQLPKDRFSAERLKGVDSTLKIQPAKLEDSAVYLCASSAPRTAGELFFGEGSRLTVL.

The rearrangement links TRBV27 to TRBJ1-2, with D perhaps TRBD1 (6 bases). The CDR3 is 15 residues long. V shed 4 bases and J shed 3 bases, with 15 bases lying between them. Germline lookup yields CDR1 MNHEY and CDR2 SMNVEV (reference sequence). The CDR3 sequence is CASSYNRANDYGYTF. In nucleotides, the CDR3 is TGTGCCAGCAGTTATAACAGGGCCAACGACTATGGCTACACCTTC.

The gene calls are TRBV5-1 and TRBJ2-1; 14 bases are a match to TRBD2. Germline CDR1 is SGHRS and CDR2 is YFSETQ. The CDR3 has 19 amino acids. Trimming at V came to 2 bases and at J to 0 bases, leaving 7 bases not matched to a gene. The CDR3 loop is CASSLRLAGGRGSYNEQFF. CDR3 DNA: TGCGCCAGCAGCTTACGACTAGCGGGAGGGCGGGGCTCCTACAATGAGCAGTTCTTC. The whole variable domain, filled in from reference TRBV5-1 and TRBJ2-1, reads KAGVTQTPRYLIKTRGQQVTLSCSPISGHRSVSWYQQTPGQGLQFLFEYFSETQRNKGNFPGRFSGRQFSNSRSEMNVSTLELGDSALYLCASSLRLAGGRGSYNEQFFGPGTRLTVL.

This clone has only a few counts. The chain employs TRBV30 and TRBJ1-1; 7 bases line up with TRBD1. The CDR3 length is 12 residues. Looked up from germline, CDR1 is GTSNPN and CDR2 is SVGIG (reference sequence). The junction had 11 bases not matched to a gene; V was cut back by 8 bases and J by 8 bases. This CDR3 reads CAGIDRAREAFF. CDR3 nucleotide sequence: TGTGCCGGAATTGACAGGGCCAGGGAAGCTTTCTTT.

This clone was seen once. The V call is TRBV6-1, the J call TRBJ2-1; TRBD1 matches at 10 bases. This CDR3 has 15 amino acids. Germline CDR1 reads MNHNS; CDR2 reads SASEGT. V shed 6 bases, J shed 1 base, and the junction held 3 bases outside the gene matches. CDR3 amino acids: CASRGDRGSYNEQFF. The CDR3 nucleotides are TGTGCCAGCAGGGGGGACAGGGGATCCTACAATGAGCAGTTCTTC.

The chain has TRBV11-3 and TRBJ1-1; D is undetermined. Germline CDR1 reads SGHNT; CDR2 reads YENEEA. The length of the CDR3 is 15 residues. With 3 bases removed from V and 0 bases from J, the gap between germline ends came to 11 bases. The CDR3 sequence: CASSFRSQLNTEAFF. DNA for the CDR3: TGTGCCAGCAGCTTTAGATCTCAATTGAACACTGAAGCTTTCTTT. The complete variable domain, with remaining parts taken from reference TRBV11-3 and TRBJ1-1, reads EAGVVQSPRYKIIEKKQPVAFWCNPISGHNTLYWYLQNLGQGPELLIRYENEEAVDDSQLPKDRFSAERLKGVDSTLKIQPAELGDSAVYLCASSFRSQLNTEAFFGQGTRLTVV.

The CDR3 DNA follows: TGTGCCAGCAGCCTCCATGGGGAGCAGCCCCAGCATTTT. Amino acid sequence: CASSLHGEQPQHF. The rearrangement links TRBV9 to TRBJ1-5, with D unresolved. The V end lost 4 bases, the J end lost 7 bases, and 12 bases lay between the germline ends. The germline gives CDR1 SGDLS, CDR2 YYNGEE. CDR3 length equals 13 residues.

The DNA of the CDR3 is TGTGCCAGCACCTTTCAGCGGACTAGCGGGAGCTATGAGCAGTTCTTC. It is translated as CASTFQRTSGSYEQFF. The gene calls are TRBV2 and TRBJ2-1; 13 bases map to TRBD2. J was trimmed by 8 bases and V by 7 bases; bases with no gene match: 11. CDR1 is SNHLY, CDR2 FYNNEI, per germline. This CDR3 contains 16 residues. Looking up the rest from reference TRBV2 and TRBJ2-1 gives the full variable domain: EPEVTQTPSHQVTQMGQEVILRCVPISNHLYFYWYRQILGQKVEFLVSFYNNEISEKSEIFDDQFSVERPDGSNFTLKIRSTKLEDSAMYFCASTFQRTSGSYEQFFGPGTRLTVL.

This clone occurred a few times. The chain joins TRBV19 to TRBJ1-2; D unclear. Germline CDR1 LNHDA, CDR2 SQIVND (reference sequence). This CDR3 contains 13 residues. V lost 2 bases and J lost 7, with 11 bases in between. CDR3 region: CASSILSLGGYTF. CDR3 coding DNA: TGTGCCAGTAGTATATTGTCCCTCGGTGGCTACACCTTC. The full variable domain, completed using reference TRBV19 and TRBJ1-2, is DGGITQSPKYLFRKEGQNVTLSCEQNLNHDAMYWYRQDPGQGLRLIYYSQIVNDFQKGDIAEGYSVSREKKESFPLTVTSAQKNPTAFYLCASSILSLGGYTFGSGTRLTVV.

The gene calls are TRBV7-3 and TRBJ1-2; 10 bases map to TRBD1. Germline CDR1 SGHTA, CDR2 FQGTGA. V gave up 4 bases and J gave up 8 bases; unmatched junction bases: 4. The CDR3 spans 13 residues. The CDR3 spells CASSSRTGGGYTF. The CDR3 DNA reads TGTGCCAGCAGCTCGCGGACAGGGGGAGGCTACACCTTC.

CDR3 sequence (DNA): TGTGCCAGCAGCCCAGGACAGGTTGCAACTAATGAAAAACTGTTTTTT. Protein product: CASSPGQVATNEKLFF. V is TRBV9 and J is TRBJ1-4; 7 bases line up with TRBD1. V gave up 4 bases and J gave up 0 bases; unmatched junction bases: 6. This CDR3 contains 16 residues. Germline values: CDR1 SGDLS, CDR2 YYNGEE. Full variable domain (outside the CDR3, taken from reference TRBV9 and TRBJ1-4): DSGVTQTPKHLITATGQRVTLRCSPRSGDLSVYWYQQSLDQGLQFLIQYYNGEERAKGNILERFSAQQFPDLHSELNLSSLELGDSALYFCASSPGQVATNEKLFFGSGTQLSVL.

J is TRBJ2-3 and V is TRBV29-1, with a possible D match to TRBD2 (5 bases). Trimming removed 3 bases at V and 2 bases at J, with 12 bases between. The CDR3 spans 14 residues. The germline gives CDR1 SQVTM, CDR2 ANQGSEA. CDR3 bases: TGCAGCGTTGACCCAAGCGGTAACACAGATACGCAGTATTTT. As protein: CSVDPSGNTDTQYF.

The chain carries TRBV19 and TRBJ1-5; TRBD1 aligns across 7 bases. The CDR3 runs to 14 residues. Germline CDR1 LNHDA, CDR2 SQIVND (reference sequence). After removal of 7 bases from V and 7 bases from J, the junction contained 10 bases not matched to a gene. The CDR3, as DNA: TGTGCCAGTAACCGCCAGGGGGTGGGACAGCCCCAGCATTTT. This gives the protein CASNRQGVGQPQHF.

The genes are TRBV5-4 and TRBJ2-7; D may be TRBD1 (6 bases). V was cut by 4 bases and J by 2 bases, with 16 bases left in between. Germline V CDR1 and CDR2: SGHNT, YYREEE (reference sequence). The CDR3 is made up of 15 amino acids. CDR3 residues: CASSQDLDSAYEQYF. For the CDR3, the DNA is TGTGCCAGCAGCCAAGATCTGGACAGTGCCTACGAGCAGTACTTC.

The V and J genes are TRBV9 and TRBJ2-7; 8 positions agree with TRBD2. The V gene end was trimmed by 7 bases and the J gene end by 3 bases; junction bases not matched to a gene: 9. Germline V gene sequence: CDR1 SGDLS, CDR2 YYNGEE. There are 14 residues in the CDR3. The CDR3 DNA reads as TGTGCCAGCCAGCCGGGACTAGGAGTCTACGAGCAGTACTTC. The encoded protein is CASQPGLGVYEQYF.

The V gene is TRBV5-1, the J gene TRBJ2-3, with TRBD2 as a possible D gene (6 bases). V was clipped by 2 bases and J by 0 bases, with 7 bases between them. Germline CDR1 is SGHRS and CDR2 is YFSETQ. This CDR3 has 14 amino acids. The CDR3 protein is CASSFGTSTDTQYF. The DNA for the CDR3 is TGCGCCAGCAGCTTTGGGACTAGCACAGATACGCAGTATTTT.

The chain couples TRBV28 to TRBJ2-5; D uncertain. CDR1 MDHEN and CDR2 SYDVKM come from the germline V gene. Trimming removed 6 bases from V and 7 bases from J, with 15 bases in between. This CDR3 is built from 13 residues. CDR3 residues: CASSLFRPGTQYF. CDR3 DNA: TGTGCCAGCAGCCTATTCAGGCCTGGGACCCAGTACTTC.

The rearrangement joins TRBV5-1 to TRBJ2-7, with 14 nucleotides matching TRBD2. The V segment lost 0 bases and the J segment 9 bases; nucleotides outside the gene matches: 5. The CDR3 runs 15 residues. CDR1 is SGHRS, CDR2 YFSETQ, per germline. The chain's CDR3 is CASSLEGTSGRRQYF. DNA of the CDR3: TGCGCCAGCAGCTTGGAGGGGACTAGCGGGAGAAGGCAGTACTTC.

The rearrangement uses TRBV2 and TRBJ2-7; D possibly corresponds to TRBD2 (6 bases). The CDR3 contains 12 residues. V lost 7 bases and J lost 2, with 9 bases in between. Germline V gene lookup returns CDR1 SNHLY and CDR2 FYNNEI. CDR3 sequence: CASNRETYEQYF. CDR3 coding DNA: TGTGCCAGCAACCGGGAGACCTACGAGCAGTACTTC. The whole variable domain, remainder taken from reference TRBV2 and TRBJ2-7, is EPEVTQTPSHQVTQMGQEVILRCVPISNHLYFYWYRQILGQKVEFLVSFYNNEISEKSEIFDDQFSVERPDGSNFTLKIRSTKLEDSAMYFCASNRETYEQYFGPGTRLTVT.

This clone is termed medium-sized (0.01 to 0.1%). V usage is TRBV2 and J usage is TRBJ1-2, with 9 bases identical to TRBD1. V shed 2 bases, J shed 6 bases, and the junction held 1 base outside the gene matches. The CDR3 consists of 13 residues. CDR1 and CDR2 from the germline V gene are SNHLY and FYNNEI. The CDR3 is CASSEWTGDGYTF. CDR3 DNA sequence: TGTGCCAGCAGTGAATGGACAGGGGATGGCTACACCTTC.

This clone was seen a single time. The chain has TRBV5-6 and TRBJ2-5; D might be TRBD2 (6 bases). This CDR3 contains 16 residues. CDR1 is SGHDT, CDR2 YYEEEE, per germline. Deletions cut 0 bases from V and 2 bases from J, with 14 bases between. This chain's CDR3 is CASSLGYRTTQETQYF. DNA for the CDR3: TGTGCCAGCAGCTTGGGATACCGGACTACACAAGAGACCCAGTACTTC.

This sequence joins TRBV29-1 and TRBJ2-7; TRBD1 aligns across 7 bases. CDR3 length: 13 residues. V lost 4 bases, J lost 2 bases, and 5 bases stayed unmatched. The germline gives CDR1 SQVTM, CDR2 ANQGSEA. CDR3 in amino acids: CSVATGPTYEQYF. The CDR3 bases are TGCAGCGTTGCGACAGGGCCTACCTACGAGCAGTACTTC.

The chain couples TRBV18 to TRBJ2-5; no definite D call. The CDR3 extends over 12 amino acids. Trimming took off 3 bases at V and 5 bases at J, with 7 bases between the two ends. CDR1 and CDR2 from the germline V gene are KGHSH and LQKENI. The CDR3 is CASSPTEETQYF. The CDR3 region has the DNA TGTGCCAGCTCACCGACGGAGGAGACCCAGTACTTC.